Sequencing of this T cell receptor (beta chain) was carried out in a study of OX40 agonist ivuxolimab in advanced cancers. Germline lookup yields CDR1 SGHTA and CDR2 FQGNSA. The CDR3 is 14 residues long. V was cut by 1 base and J by 5 bases, with 12 bases left in between. In the case of this clone: Its target is not known.

The study's findings and limits: The study did not work out the antigen specificity of the expanded peripheral T cells. Dose levels from 0.1 to 3.0 mg/kg saw CD4+ and CD8+ blood T cells expand clonally by week 6.

Baseline was the first blood sampling point, followed by cycle 4 day 1 and cycle 7 day 1. Clones were sequenced by immunoSEQ multiplex PCR, and TCRdb holds only the in-frame ones, with some missing. The sample has about 61,000 clones; 92% are singletons. The TCR was taken from an adult with an advanced solid tumor such as melanoma, head and neck, liver or kidney cancer. This specimen was CD4+ or CD8+ T cells sorted from blood, taken in a trial of the OX40 agonist ivuxolimab. This rearrangement joins TRBV7-2 to TRBJ2-7, with D uncertain. Here the CDR3 DNA reads TGTGCCAGCAGCTTAGTCCGGGTATGGGACGAGCAGTACTTC. Protein: CASSLVRVWDEQYF.